The 30 T cell receptor beta chains in this list originate from one sample, sequenced in a study of T cells in Graves' hyperthyroidism and ophthalmopathy. Amplification of TCR beta CDR3 regions was performed using RNA transcripts as template. RT-PCR in the first round (using the HTBI primer set) targeted the TCR CDR3. TCRdb independently ran MiXCR on the multiplex PCR reads; one entry per CDR3 protein. The repertoire holds 700,000 or so distinct CDR3 sequences, over 15% seen once, with over 7.5% in the top ten. Specimen: blood. All receptors derive from a man aged 18-30 years with Graves' hyperthyroidism.

There are many counts of this clonotype. The V gene is TRBV11-1, the J gene TRBJ2-1, with 9 bases fitting TRBD1. Germline assignment: CDR1 SGHAT and CDR2 FQDESV (reference sequence). This CDR3 is 12 amino acids long. J was trimmed by 12 bases and V by 5 bases; bases with no gene match: 5. CDR3 amino acids: CASSQDRGGQFF. For the CDR3, the DNA is TGTGCCAGCAGCCAGGACAGGGGCGGGCAGTTCTTC.

The V gene is TRBV18, the J gene TRBJ2-7; 8 bases agree with TRBD1. After removal of 1 base from V and 5 bases from J, the junction contained 10 bases not matched to a gene. The germline V gene has CDR1 KGHSH and CDR2 LQKENI. The CDR3 spans 16 residues. The CDR3 loop reads CASSPLGTGSPHEQYF. The CDR3 DNA is TGTGCCAGCTCACCACTTGGGACAGGTAGTCCCCACGAGCAGTACTTC.

The table lists this clonotype with a few counts. One base away lies a much larger clone, so this may be a sequencing read error. This sequence joins TRBV28 and TRBJ2-5; 8 nucleotides line up with TRBD2. CDR3 length: 19 residues. The germline gives CDR1 MDHEN, CDR2 SYDVKM. Unmatched junction bases numbered 25, after V lost 6 bases and J lost 7 bases. Here the CDR3 reads CASSTGGEVWGIKKGTQYF. The CDR3, as DNA: TGTGCCAGCAGCACCGGGGGGGAAGTTTGGGGAATCAAAAAAGGGACCCAGTACTTC.

This clonotype was observed many times. The genes are TRBV9 and TRBJ1-1; D gene unclear. Germline V gene sequence: CDR1 SGDLS, CDR2 YYNGEE. With 0 bases removed from V and 5 bases from J, the gap between germline ends came to 8 bases. The CDR3 is 13 amino acids. The CDR3 loop is CASSVVEGTEAFF. CDR3 coding DNA: TGTGCCAGCAGCGTAGTGGAAGGGACTGAAGCTTTCTTT.

J is TRBJ2-3 and V is TRBV27, with 10 positions matching TRBD1. V lost 5 bases, J lost 4 bases, and 9 bases stayed unmatched. The CDR3 has 16 amino acids. In germline, CDR1 is MNHEY, CDR2 SMNVEV (reference sequence). The CDR3 is CASSPTTGGWADTQYF. DNA for the CDR3: TGTGCCAGCAGTCCAACGACAGGGGGCTGGGCAGATACGCAGTATTTT.

This clonotype was counted many times. The chain carries TRBV28 and TRBJ2-5; no firm D call. Per germline, CDR1 MDHEN and CDR2 SYDVKM. This CDR3 region has 14 residues. Deletions cut 5 bases from V and 3 bases from J, with 13 bases between. In DNA form, the CDR3 reads TGTGCCAGCAGTCCGGCACAGTCGAAAGAGACCCAGTACTTC. Its protein product is CASSPAQSKETQYF.

The chain recombines TRBV28 with TRBJ1-3; 12 bases agree with TRBD1. The V segment lost 4 bases and the J segment 0 bases; nucleotides outside the gene matches: 10. The CDR3 loop spans 19 amino acids. Germline lookup yields CDR1 MDHEN and CDR2 SYDVKM. CDR3 nucleotide sequence: TGTGCCAGCAGTTCTCGGGACAGGGGGCTTACCTACTCTGGAAACACCATATATTTT. Translating gives CASSSRDRGLTYSGNTIYF.

This clonotype was recorded at least ten times. The chain has TRBV7-9 and TRBJ1-2; 9 bases match TRBD1. The CDR3 extends over 15 amino acids. CDR1 and CDR2 from the germline V gene are SEHNR and FQNEAQ (reference sequence). The J segment lost 5 bases and the V segment lost 1 base, leaving 5 bases of the junction unmatched. The CDR3 is CASSLDRGPRYGYTF. CDR3 DNA sequence: TGTGCCAGCAGCTTAGACAGGGGGCCTCGGTATGGCTACACCTTC.

This rearrangement joins TRBV6-1 to TRBJ2-3; the D is unclear. Trimming pared 6 bases from V and 6 bases from J, leaving 16 bases between. This CDR3 comprises 14 residues. Germline CDR1 MNHNS, CDR2 SASEGT. The DNA of the CDR3 is TGTGCCAGCAGCCCCAACGGACCCCCGGATACGCAGTATTTT. Amino acid sequence: CASSPNGPPDTQYF.

In its sample, this clonotype was seen a few times. The chain employs TRBV27 and TRBJ2-2; no firm D call. The V gene's germline CDR1 is MNHEY and CDR2 SMNVEV (reference sequence). CDR3 size: 15 residues. The V end lost 0 bases, the J end lost 7 bases, and 12 bases lay between the germline ends. The CDR3, as DNA: TGTGCCAGCAGTTTATCGGGTGGTGGGCACGGGGAGCTGTTTTTT. As protein: CASSLSGGGHGELFF.

Many counts were recorded for this clonotype. The genes are TRBV28 and TRBJ1-1, with a tentative D call TRBD1 (6 bases). Trimming stripped 3 bases from V and 1 base from J, with 9 bases between. The CDR3 totals 14 residues. Germline loops: CDR1 MDHEN, CDR2 SYDVKM. The CDR3 bases are TGTGCCAGCAGTTTTTTGACAGGGAACACTGAAGCTTTCTTT. It yields the protein CASSFLTGNTEAFF. The entire variable domain, with the rest obtained from reference TRBV28 and TRBJ1-1, is as follows: DVKVTQSSRYLVKRTGEKVFLECVQDMDHENMFWYRQDPGLGLRLIYFSYDVKMKEKGDIPEGYSVSREKKERFSLILESASTNQTSMYLCASSFLTGNTEAFFGQGTRLTVV.

The J gene is TRBJ2-7, the V gene TRBV2; 9 nucleotides match TRBD2. CDR1 and CDR2 from the germline V gene are SNHLY and FYNNEI. This CDR3 has 15 residues. V was clipped by 5 bases and J by 2 bases; unmatched bases: 7. The chain's CDR3 is CASSLRLAVPYEQYF. CDR3 DNA sequence: TGTGCCAGCAGTTTGCGACTAGCGGTCCCCTACGAGCAGTACTTC.

The genes are TRBV7-3 and TRBJ1-3; a possible D gene is TRBD1 (6 bases). Deletions cut 8 bases from V and 8 bases from J, with 19 bases between. The germline V gene encodes CDR1 SGHTA and CDR2 FQGTGA. The CDR3 consists of 14 residues. CDR3 nucleotides: TGTGCCAGCTGGGGGGGCGAGAAGGGATACACCATATATTTT. Its protein product is CASWGGEKGYTIYF.

This clonotype was counted between two and nine times. This chain links TRBV20-1 with TRBJ2-2; TRBD2 matches at 7 bases. Looked up from germline, CDR1 is DFQATT and CDR2 is SNEGSKA (reference sequence). The trim removed 3 bases at V and 5 bases at J, leaving 9 bases unmatched. CDR3 length: 15 residues. CDR3 region: CSASFAGACTGELFF. The CDR3 DNA reads TGCAGTGCTAGTTTTGCGGGAGCATGTACCGGGGAGCTGTTTTTT.

This clonotype was counted a few times. This chain uses TRBV7-9 with TRBJ1-1; D may be TRBD1 (6 bases). Germline V gene lookup returns CDR1 SEHNR and CDR2 FQNEAQ (reference sequence). This CDR3 is 16 amino acids long. Trimming took off 4 bases at V and 1 base at J, with 16 bases between the two ends. The CDR3 reads CASSSPGGAGNTEAFF. Written as DNA, the CDR3 is TGTGCCAGCAGCTCCCCCGGGGGCGCGGGGAACACTGAAGCTTTCTTT.

The chain combines TRBV18 with TRBJ2-1; 7 nucleotides agree with TRBD1. The V segment lost 3 bases and the J segment 3 bases; nucleotides outside the gene matches: 20. Per the germline V gene, CDR1 is KGHSH and CDR2 is LQKENI. The CDR3 contains 20 residues. CDR3 sequence: CASSPSQGLGAVSVYNEQFF. The CDR3 region has the DNA TGTGCCAGCTCACCGTCACAGGGGTTAGGGGCGGTTAGCGTCTACAATGAGCAGTTCTTC.

This clonotype was recorded at least ten times. This sequence joins TRBV5-4 and TRBJ2-3; perhaps TRBD2 as D (6 bases). Looked up from germline, CDR1 is SGHNT and CDR2 is YYREEE (reference sequence). The V gene lost 3 bases and the J gene lost 2 bases, with 13 bases spanning the gap. The CDR3 loop spans 15 amino acids. Here the CDR3 DNA reads TGTGCCAGCAGCTCAGCGTCGGGACTCACAGATACGCAGTATTTT. Residues: CASSSASGLTDTQYF.

This clonotype was seen ten or more times. CDR3 bases: TGTGCCAGCAGTTTGAGGAGGCGGGAAGCTTTCTTT. This encodes CASSLRRREAFF. The genes are TRBV28 and TRBJ1-1; no clear D gene. The CDR3 extends over 12 amino acids. Germline V gene sequence: CDR1 MDHEN, CDR2 SYDVKM. V lost 3 bases, J lost 8 bases, and 10 bases lay in between.

This clonotype was found a few times. The chain uses TRBV12-3 or TRBV12-4 and TRBJ2-7; D possibly corresponds to TRBD1 (6 bases). The ends were cut back, 3 bases at V and 2 bases at J, with 17 bases in the middle. This CDR3 has 16 residues. The CDR3 region is CASSFTPRDNTYEQYF. The CDR3 nucleotides read TGTGCCAGCAGTTTCACCCCACGGGACAATACCTACGAGCAGTACTTC.

V and J are TRBV5-4 and TRBJ2-2, with TRBD2 matching 11 bases. The CDR3 is 16 residues long. V was clipped by 2 bases and J by 4 bases; unmatched bases: 4. Germline V gene lookup returns CDR1 SGHNT and CDR2 YYREEE (reference sequence). The CDR3 sequence is CASSFPGLAATGELFF. In DNA form, the CDR3 reads TGTGCCAGCAGCTTTCCGGGACTAGCGGCCACCGGGGAGCTGTTTTTT.

Note on this clonotype: A much more abundant neighbour one base away suggests this may be a read error. The chain joins TRBV12-5 to TRBJ2-1, with D unclear. This CDR3 contains 12 residues. CDR1 is LGHNT, CDR2 FRNRAP, per germline. The CDR3 coding sequence is TGTGCTAATGGTTTGGGTTTCAATGAGCAGTTCTTC. Protein product: CANGLGFNEQFF.

This clonotype turned up a few times. The chain carries TRBV4-1 and TRBJ2-1; D unresolved. The V end lost 3 bases, the J end lost 2 bases, and 11 bases lay between the germline ends. This CDR3 spans 15 amino acids. Germline-derived CDR1 and CDR2 are MGHRA and YSYEKL. The CDR3 sequence: CASSQGSLAYNEQFF. CDR3 DNA sequence: TGCGCCAGCAGCCAGGGTTCGTTGGCCTACAATGAGCAGTTCTTC.

The V call is TRBV19, the J call TRBJ1-2, with TRBD1 matching 9 bases. Germline V gene data show CDR1 as LNHDA and CDR2 as SQIVND (reference sequence). V was clipped by 5 bases and J by 5 bases; unmatched bases: 12. There are 16 residues in the CDR3. The CDR3 region has the DNA TGTGCCAGTAGTCCGGGGGGGACAGGGCGCGGATATGGCTACACCTTC. This encodes CASSPGGTGRGYGYTF.

This clonotype has ten or more counts. The chain carries TRBV6-6 and TRBJ2-5; D gene ambiguous. CDR1 is MNHNY, CDR2 SVGAGI, per germline (reference sequence). The length of the CDR3 is 13 residues. The V and J ends lost 2 bases and 1 base respectively, with 5 bases between them. The CDR3 DNA reads as TGTGCCAGCAGTTACGGCAGCCAAGAGACCCAGTACTTC. It translates to CASSYGSQETQYF.

This clonotype was seen only a few times. This chain links TRBV5-1 with TRBJ2-1, with D possibly being TRBD2 (5 bases). This CDR3 is 17 amino acids long. Germline V lookup: CDR1 SGHRS, CDR2 YFSETQ. The V end was cut by 6 bases, the J end by 0 bases, with 19 bases between. The CDR3 DNA reads as TGCGCCAGCACCAACCCCGGAGGAGATCCCTCCTACAATGAGCAGTTCTTC. As protein: CASTNPGGDPSYNEQFF.

The CDR3 DNA sequence: TGTGCCAGCAGCTTTGGAACAGGGGTTTTGGAAAAACTGTTTTTT. Amino acid sequence: CASSFGTGVLEKLFF. The gene calls are TRBV7-9 and TRBJ1-4; 7 bases align to TRBD1. This CDR3 is built from 15 residues. Trimming took 3 bases from V and 8 from J; bases not matched to a gene: 9. From germline, CDR1 is SEHNR and CDR2 FQNEAQ (reference sequence).

This clonotype was seen a few times. The chain is built from TRBV5-1 and TRBJ2-3; D is perhaps TRBD2 (5 bases). Trimming pared 2 bases from V and 6 bases from J, leaving 19 bases between. Germline lookup yields CDR1 SGHRS and CDR2 YFSETQ. The CDR3 consists of 16 residues. CDR3 coding DNA: TGCGCCAGCAGCTTTGATCGGCGGGTGATGGCGGATACGCAGTATTTT. Residues: CASSFDRRVMADTQYF.

The chain has TRBV18 and TRBJ1-4; TRBD1 matches 7 bases. This CDR3 has 15 amino acids. CDR1 is KGHSH and CDR2 is LQKENI in the germline V gene. V was pared by 3 bases and J by 4 bases, with 5 bases of the junction left unmatched. This CDR3 is CASSPRTGFNEKLFF. Written as DNA, the CDR3 is TGTGCCAGCTCACCTCGGACAGGCTTTAATGAAAAACTGTTTTTT.

This clonotype was detected ten times or more. The CDR3 coding sequence is TGTGCCAGCAGTTTAAAACAGGGGACTATAGGCTACAATGAGCAGTTCTTC. It translates to CASSLKQGTIGYNEQFF. The rearrangement uses TRBV27 and TRBJ2-1; either TRBD1 or TRBD2 may fit D (7 bases each). This CDR3 region has 17 residues. V was pared by 2 bases and J by 3 bases, with 17 bases between. CDR1 and CDR2 (germline): MNHEY, SMNVEV (reference sequence).

V usage is TRBV7-9 and J usage is TRBJ2-2; a weak D match, TRBD2 (6 bases). CDR3 length equals 13 residues. Trimming took off 8 bases at V and 1 base at J, with 8 bases between the two ends. Germline V CDR1 and CDR2: SEHNR, FQNEAQ (reference sequence). This chain's CDR3 is CASPGENTGELFF. Here the CDR3 DNA reads TGTGCCAGCCCGGGAGAGAACACCGGGGAGCTGTTTTTT.